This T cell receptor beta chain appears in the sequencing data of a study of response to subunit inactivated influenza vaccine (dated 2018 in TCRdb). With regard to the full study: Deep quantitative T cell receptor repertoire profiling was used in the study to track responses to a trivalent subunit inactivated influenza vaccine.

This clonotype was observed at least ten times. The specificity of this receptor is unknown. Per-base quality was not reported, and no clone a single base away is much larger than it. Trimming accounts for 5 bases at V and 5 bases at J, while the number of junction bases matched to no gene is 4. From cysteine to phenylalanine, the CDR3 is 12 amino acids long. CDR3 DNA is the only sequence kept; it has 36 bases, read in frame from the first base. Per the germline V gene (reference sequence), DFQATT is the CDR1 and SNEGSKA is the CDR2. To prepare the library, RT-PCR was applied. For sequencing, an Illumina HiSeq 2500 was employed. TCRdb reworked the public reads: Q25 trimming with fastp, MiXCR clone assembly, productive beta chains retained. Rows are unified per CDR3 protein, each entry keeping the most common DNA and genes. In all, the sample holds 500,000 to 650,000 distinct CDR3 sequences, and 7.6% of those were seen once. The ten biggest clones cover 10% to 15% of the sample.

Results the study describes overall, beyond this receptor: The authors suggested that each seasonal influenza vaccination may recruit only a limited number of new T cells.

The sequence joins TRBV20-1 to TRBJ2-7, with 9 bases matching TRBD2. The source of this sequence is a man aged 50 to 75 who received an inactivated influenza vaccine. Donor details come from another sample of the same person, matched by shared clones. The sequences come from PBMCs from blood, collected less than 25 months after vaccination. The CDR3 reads CSAPRTSDEQYF. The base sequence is TGCAGTGCTCCCCGGACTAGCGACGAGCAGTACTTC.